What follows is one TCR beta chain and its context. Its matching antigen is unknown. The libraries were made with immunoSEQ version 4 in survey mode. Using immunoSEQ multiplex PCR, the repertoire was profiled, and TCRdb retains in-frame clones only, with some absent. The data show tens of thousands of clones, more than 70% seen once. This entry is derived from a study of persistence of HIV-infected CD4 T cells. Study-wide results and caveats: TCRbeta richness was lower in CMV- and Gag-responding cells than in anti-CD3/anti-CD28-responding cells. Antigen-responding cells were enriched for degenerate expanded CDR3beta sequences.

The CDR3 has 15 amino acids. V was clipped by 3 bases and J by 3 bases; unmatched bases: 5. Germline CDR1 and CDR2: SGHTA and FQGTGA. Overlapping HIV-1 Gag 15-mer peptides at approximately 1 ug per peptide per mL were used. CD40L/CD69 double-negative CD45RO-high memory CD4+ T cells were collected. The V gene is TRBV7-3, the J gene TRBJ2-1; 7 nucleotides match TRBD1. This clonotype originated in an adult man with HIV who was CMV-seropositive. The sequenced sample was CD4+ T cells sorted from PBMCs after roughly 18-hour stimulation, obtained from a patient who received antiretroviral therapy. The DNA of the CDR3 is TGTGCCAGCAGCTTCGGTGACAGGGACTACAATGAGCAGTTCTTC. Its translation: CASSFGDRDYNEQFF.